The rows below give T cell receptor beta chains drawn from one sample of a study of blood T cell repertoires in COVID-19. The method was immunoSEQ multiplex PCR; TCRdb's version includes in-frame clones alone and lacks a portion of them. The sample has about 180,000 clones; approximately 78% are singletons. The sequenced material came from peripheral blood. These receptors were collected from a woman older than 75 with COVID-19, enrolled during active disease. Each CDR3 is given with its conserved first and last residue. The D gene is left open where the match is weak. Clone size, where shown, is once, few, many, or a class for clones that have expanded.

v_gene	d_gene	len	j_gene	abundance	CDR3nt	CDR3aa
TRBV29-1	.	12	TRBJ2-1	.	TGCAGCGTTGAACAGGGAAACAATGAGCAGTTCTTC	CSVEQGNNEQFF
TRBV18	.	13	TRBJ1-5	.	TGTGCCAGCTCCCTACAGAGCAATCAGCCCCAGCATTTT	CASSLQSNQPQHF
TRBV5-5	.	16	TRBJ1-2	.	TGTGCCAGCAGCTTGGAAGGAAGGGGAGGTGGCTATGGCTACACCTTC	CASSLEGRGGGYGYTF
TRBV29-1	TRBD1	13	TRBJ1-2	few	TGCAGCGTTTTCGGACAGGAGAACTATGGCTACACCTTC	CSVFGQENYGYTF
TRBV7-9	.	14	TRBJ2-5	.	TGTGCCAGCAGCTTAGCGATGGCAACGGAGACCCAGTACTTC	CASSLAMATETQYF
TRBV13	.	13	TRBJ2-7	.	TGTGCCAGCAGCCGGGGTTCTACCTACGAGCAGTACTTC	CASSRGSTYEQYF
TRBV6-1	.	15	TRBJ1-4	.	TGTGCCAGCAGTGAAGTTGGCGGGTCTAATGAAAAACTGTTTTTT	CASSEVGGSNEKLFF
TRBV12-3/TRBV12-4	.	13	TRBJ2-7	.	TGTGCCAGCAGCCAGGGCTACTCCTACGAGCAGTACTTC	CASSQGYSYEQYF
TRBV4-1	TRBD2	16	TRBJ2-1	.	TGCGCCAGCAGCCAAGGCTTGTTAGCGGGTGGGAATGAGCAGTTCTTC	CASSQGLLAGGNEQFF
TRBV4-2	.	15	TRBJ2-4	.	TGTGCCAGCAGCCAAGATTCACAGGGTCGTAACATTCAGTACTTC	CASSQDSQGRNIQYF
TRBV19	.	16	TRBJ1-5	few	TGTGCCAGTAAGTTCGGAACGGGGGAAGGATGGCAGCCCCAGCATTTT	CASKFGTGEGWQPQHF
TRBV11-2	TRBD2	20	TRBJ2-3	.	TGTGCCAGCAGCTTAGATGCCGGCGGGAGCGGGATTCCTAGCACAGATACGCAGTATTTT	CASSLDAGGSGIPSTDTQYF
TRBV6-5	.	14	TRBJ1-2	.	TGTGCCAGCACTCCGCGTTCCGGAGCCAGGGACTACACCTTC	CASTPRSGARDYTF
TRBV6-5	.	13	TRBJ1-2	.	TGTGCCAGCAGTTATATGGGGGCGTATGGCTACACCTTC	CASSYMGAYGYTF
TRBV2	.	13	TRBJ2-7	few	TGTGCCAGCAGTGAGTGGGGGGTGTACGAGCAGTACTTC	CASSEWGVYEQYF
TRBV5-6	.	14	TRBJ2-7	.	TGTGCCAGCAGCTTGTCCTGGAGCTCCTACGAGCAGTACTTC	CASSLSWSSYEQYF
TRBV5-1	.	13	TRBJ2-5	.	TGCGCCAGCAGCTTGGGCCTAGAAGAGACCCAGTACTTC	CASSLGLEETQYF
TRBV5-1	TRBD1	15	TRBJ1-5	.	TGCGCCAGCAGCACAACCGGGACAGGCAATCAGCCCCAGCATTTT	CASSTTGTGNQPQHF
TRBV18	.	15	TRBJ2-3	once	TGTGCCAGCTCAACAAGCAGGGGATCAGCAGATACGCAGTATTTT	CASSTSRGSADTQYF
TRBV9	TRBD1	15	TRBJ1-5	.	TGTGCCAGCAGCGTAGATACAGGGGGCAATCAGCCCCAGCATTTT	CASSVDTGGNQPQHF
TRBV18	TRBD1	13	TRBJ1-3	.	TGTGCCAGCTCACCAATAACAGGGGACACCATATATTTT	CASSPITGDTIYF
TRBV7-9	.	15	TRBJ1-5	.	TGTGCCAGCAGCGCCACCGGGACAAGGAATCAGCCCCAGCATTTT	CASSATGTRNQPQHF
TRBV5-1	.	13	TRBJ2-7	.	TGCGCCAGCAGCTTCACAACAGGGTTCGAGCAGTACTTC	CASSFTTGFEQYF
TRBV5-1	TRBD2	15	TRBJ2-2	.	TGCGCCAGCAGCCCGACTAGCGGGGGAGCCGGGGAGCTGTTTTTT	CASSPTSGGAGELFF
TRBV7-9	.	15	TRBJ2-7	few	TGTGCCAGCAGCTTAGGACCCGGACAGACCTACGAGCAGTACTTC	CASSLGPGQTYEQYF
TRBV3-1/TRBV3-2	.	13	TRBJ1-1	once	TGTGCCAGCAGCCCCCAGATGAACACTGAAGCTTTCTTT	CASSPQMNTEAFF
TRBV5-5	TRBD1	15	TRBJ2-1	.	TGTGCCAGCAGCGTGACAGGGGACACCTACAATGAGCAGTTCTTC	CASSVTGDTYNEQFF
TRBV27	.	17	TRBJ1-2	.	TGTGCCAGCAGTCCTCACTCGGGAACTTCAGCCTCCAATGGCTACACCTTC	CASSPHSGTSASNGYTF
TRBV7-3	TRBD1	16	TRBJ2-2	.	TGTGCCAGCAGCTCCGACAGGGGGCGAAACACCGGGGAGCTGTTTTTT	CASSSDRGRNTGELFF
TRBV5-6	TRBD1	15	TRBJ2-7	.	TGTGCCAGCAGCTTGCAGGGGGCAAGGGCCTACGAGCAGTACTTC	CASSLQGARAYEQYF
TRBV10-3	TRBD2	13	TRBJ2-2	.	TGTGCCATCCGACTAGCAGACACCGGGGAGCTGTTTTTT	CAIRLADTGELFF
TRBV5-1	TRBD1	12	TRBJ1-1	.	TGCGCCAGCAGCTGGGAACAGGGGGAAGCTTTCTTT	CASSWEQGEAFF
TRBV5-1	.	17	TRBJ2-6	once	TGCGCCAGCAGCTTGCAAGGGGCTGGGGTAGGGGCCAACGTCCTGACTTTC	CASSLQGAGVGANVLTF
TRBV9	.	14	TRBJ2-5	.	TGTGCCAGCAGCGTAGATTCTGGGGCCCAGACCCAGTACTTC	CASSVDSGAQTQYF
TRBV10-3	.	15	TRBJ1-5	.	TGTGCCATCAGTGAGTCAGCAGGGAACGATCAGCCCCAGCATTTT	CAISESAGNDQPQHF
TRBV2	TRBD1	12	TRBJ2-1	.	TGTGCCAGCAGTGATCAGGGGGATGAGCAGTTCTTC	CASSDQGDEQFF
TRBV2	.	15	TRBJ2-1	.	TGTGCCAGCAGTGCTGGGCGGGCGGATTACAATGAGCAGTTCTTC	CASSAGRADYNEQFF
TRBV29-1	.	15	TRBJ2-1	.	TGCAGCGTTGAAGGGGGGCTACAAATTTGGGATGAGCAGTTCTTC	CSVEGGLQIWDEQFF
TRBV30	.	12	TRBJ1-1	.	TGTGCCTGGAAACTGCGACAATCGGAAGCTTTCTTT	CAWKLRQSEAFF
TRBV19	TRBD1	16	TRBJ2-3	.	TGTGCCAGTAGTGTCGACAGGGTTACTAGCACAGATACGCAGTATTTT	CASSVDRVTSTDTQYF
TRBV7-9	.	15	TRBJ2-2	.	TGTGCCAGCAGCCCGCCCCAGCGGAACACCGGGGAGCTGTTTTTT	CASSPPQRNTGELFF
TRBV6-4	TRBD2	14	TRBJ2-1	few	TGTGCCAGCAGTGCTAGCGGGGGCGGGGATGAGCAGTTCTTC	CASSASGGGDEQFF
TRBV5-1	.	12	TRBJ2-1	.	TGCGCCAGCAGCTTGGCCGGGGATGAGCAGTTCTTC	CASSLAGDEQFF
TRBV5-6	.	14	TRBJ2-7	.	TGTGCCAGCAGCCCGGGTGGACACACCTACGAGCAGTACTTC	CASSPGGHTYEQYF
TRBV9	.	14	TRBJ1-3	.	TGTGCCAGCAGCCCACAGGGAACTGGAAACACCATATATTTT	CASSPQGTGNTIYF
TRBV1	.	18	TRBJ2-7	.	TGCACCAGCAGCCAAGATCATGGGTGGCGGGAGGCGTCCTACGAGCAGTACTTC	CTSSQDHGWREASYEQYF
TRBV7-9	TRBD2	12	TRBJ2-1	.	TGTGCCAGCAGCATTAGCGGGGGGGGACAGTTCTTC	CASSISGGGQFF